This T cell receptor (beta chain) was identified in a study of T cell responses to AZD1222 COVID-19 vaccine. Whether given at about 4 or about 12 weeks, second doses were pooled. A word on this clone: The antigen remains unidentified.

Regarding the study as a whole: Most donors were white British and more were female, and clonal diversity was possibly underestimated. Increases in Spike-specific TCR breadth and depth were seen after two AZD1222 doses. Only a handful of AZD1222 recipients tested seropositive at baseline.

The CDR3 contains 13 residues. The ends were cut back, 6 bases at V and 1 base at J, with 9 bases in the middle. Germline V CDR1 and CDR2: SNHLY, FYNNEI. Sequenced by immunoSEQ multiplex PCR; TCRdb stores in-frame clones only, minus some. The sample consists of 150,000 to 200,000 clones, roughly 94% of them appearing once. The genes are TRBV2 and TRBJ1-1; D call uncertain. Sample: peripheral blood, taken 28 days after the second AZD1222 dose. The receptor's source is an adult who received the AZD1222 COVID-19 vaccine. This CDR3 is CASSTQANTEAFF. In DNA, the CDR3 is TGTGCCAGCAGCACACAAGCGAACACTGAAGCTTTCTTT.